One and the same sample provided the 9 T cell receptor beta chains below, sequenced in a study of T cell changes during pregnancy in multiple sclerosis. TCRdb keeps only in-frame clones here, not all; method: immunoSEQ multiplex PCR. The data hold 33,000 or so clones, with around nine tenths observed a single time. Sequenced material: peripheral blood, taken in the third trimester of pregnancy. Source of these receptors: a female donor in good health, enrolled as a control in a pregnancy study.

Regarding this clone: Its ends do not fully match the called genes, so a read error is possible. CDR3 nucleotide sequence: TGTGCCAGCAGTTACTCGATCCGGGGGACAGCCGACTTT. Translated: CASSYSIRGTADF. V and J are TRBV6-5 and TRBJ1-1; 7 positions match TRBD1. The CDR3 runs to 13 residues. Germline V gene lookup returns CDR1 MNHEY and CDR2 SVGAGI.

The count of this clone is one. The chain couples TRBV4-3 to TRBJ2-1, with TRBD1 as a possible D gene (6 bases). The CDR3 is 17 amino acids. The germline gives CDR1 LGHNA, CDR2 YSLEER. V lost 4 bases and J lost 7, with 23 bases in between. CDR3 in amino acids: CASSPKIYRDVGNEQFF. In DNA form, the CDR3 reads TGCGCCAGCAGCCCCAAGATCTACAGGGATGTCGGGAATGAGCAGTTCTTC.

This chain links TRBV5-8 with TRBJ1-1; no firm D call. The CDR3 consists of 14 residues. CDR1 and CDR2 (germline): SGHTS, YDEGEE. V lost 0 bases, J lost 1 base, and 7 bases lay in between. CDR3 sequence reads: CASSLGPGNTEAFF. Here the CDR3 DNA reads TGTGCCAGCAGCTTGGGCCCGGGGAACACTGAAGCTTTCTTT.

This clone appeared a few times. The chain carries TRBV2 and TRBJ2-5, with a weak D call TRBD1 (5 bases). This CDR3 region has 13 residues. Germline loops: CDR1 SNHLY, CDR2 FYNNEI. V lost 4 bases to trimming and J lost 5 bases, with 11 bases between them. In DNA form, the CDR3 reads TGTGCCAGCAGTGGTGTCCCAGGGGAGACCCAGTACTTC. Its translation is CASSGVPGETQYF. Together with reference TRBV2 and TRBJ2-5, the CDR3 gives the full variable domain: EPEVTQTPSHQVTQMGQEVILRCVPISNHLYFYWYRQILGQKVEFLVSFYNNEISEKSEIFDDQFSVERPDGSNFTLKIRSTKLEDSAMYFCASSGVPGETQYFGPGTRLLVL.

This chain joins TRBV27 and TRBJ2-7, with D perhaps TRBD2 (5 bases). V was shortened by 4 bases and J by 4 bases, with 8 bases between the two germline ends. There are 12 residues in the CDR3. The germline CDR1 and CDR2 sequences are MNHEY and SMNVEV (reference sequence). CDR3 amino acids: CASSSGGYEQYF. In DNA, the CDR3 is TGTGCCAGCAGTTCCGGAGGATACGAGCAGTACTTC.

The DNA for the CDR3 is TGTGCCAGCAGTCCTGGGCGGACAGGTTGGAGCTCTGGAAACACCATATATTTT. It codes for CASSPGRTGWSSGNTIYF. The rearrangement links TRBV27 to TRBJ1-3; 7 nucleotides agree with TRBD1. Germline V gives CDR1 MNHEY, CDR2 SMNVEV (reference sequence). The CDR3 length is 18 residues. The V and J ends lost 5 bases and 0 bases, in that order; junction bases with no gene match: 13.

This chain uses TRBV10-3 with TRBJ1-5; perhaps TRBD1 as D (5 bases). Germline V CDR1 and CDR2: ENHRY, SYGVKD. The CDR3 is made up of 13 amino acids. Deletions cut 0 bases from V and 6 bases from J, with 6 bases between. The CDR3 DNA reads TGTGCCATCAGTGAGTCCAGGGTTCAGCCCCAGCATTTT. Translation gives CAISESRVQPQHF.

The chain couples TRBV5-6 to TRBJ2-2; TRBD2 aligns across 13 bases. Germline V gene data show CDR1 as SGHDT and CDR2 as YYEEEE. Trimming cost V 3 bases and J 5 bases; bases outside gene matches: 4. This CDR3 region has 16 residues. CDR3 protein: CASSSGTSGVTGELFF. The CDR3 DNA sequence: TGTGCCAGCAGCTCCGGGACTAGCGGGGTAACCGGGGAGCTGTTTTTT.

The chain's CDR3 is CASSSPGQGGTDTQYF. The DNA of the CDR3 is TGTGCCAGCAGCTCCCCGGGACAGGGCGGCACAGATACGCAGTATTTT. The V and J genes are TRBV7-2 and TRBJ2-3, with TRBD1 matching over 9 bases. CDR3 length equals 16 residues. Germline lookup yields CDR1 SGHTA and CDR2 FQGNSA. Trimming took 4 bases from V and 1 from J; bases not matched to a gene: 6.